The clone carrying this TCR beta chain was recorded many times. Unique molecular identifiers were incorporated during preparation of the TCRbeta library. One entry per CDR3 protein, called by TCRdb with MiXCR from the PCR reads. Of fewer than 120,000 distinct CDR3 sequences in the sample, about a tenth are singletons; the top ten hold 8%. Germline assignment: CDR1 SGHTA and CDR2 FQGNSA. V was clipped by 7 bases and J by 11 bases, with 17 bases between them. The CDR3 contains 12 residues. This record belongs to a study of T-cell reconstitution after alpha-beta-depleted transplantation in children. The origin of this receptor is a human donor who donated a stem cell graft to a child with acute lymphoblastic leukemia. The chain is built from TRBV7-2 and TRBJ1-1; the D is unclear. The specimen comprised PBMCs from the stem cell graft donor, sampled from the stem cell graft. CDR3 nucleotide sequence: TGTGCCAGCATCCATCCCGGGTGGATGGCTTTCTTT. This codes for CASIHPGWMAFF. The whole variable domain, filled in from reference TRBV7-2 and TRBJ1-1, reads GAGVSQSPSNKVTEKGKDVELRCDPISGHTALYWYRQSLGQGLEFLIYFQGNSAPDKSGLPSDRFSAERTGGSVSTLTIQRTQQEDSAVYLCASIHPGWMAFFGQGTRLTVV.